This TCR beta chain came from a study of stem cell transplantation in POMP-related autoinflammatory disease. Study in general: Hypothesis: faulty thymoproteasomes impair CD8+ T-cell selection, skewing TRB repertoires. Before transplant: CD4+ naive skewing, low CD8+ proportions, reduced cytokine secretion. Study results and caveats: Fewer unique TRB V-J gene pairings were identified in patients with PRAID.

On this clone itself: Antigen unknown.

PRAID combined immunodeficiency and autoinflammation. J gave up 6 bases and V 3 bases, and 7 bases lay outside the gene matches. Per germline, CDR1 LNHNV and CDR2 YYDKDF (reference sequence). There are 16 residues in the CDR3. Sequencing used immunoSEQ multiplex PCR; TCRdb keeps in-frame clones, though not all of them. The data contain 9,000 to 10,000 clones, roughly 80% of them seen just once; the ten biggest clones take up roughly 4.2%. The genes are TRBV15 and TRBJ1-5, with 11 nucleotides matching TRBD1. The sample here was CD4+ T cells from PBMCs, taken after stem cell transplantation. The receptor comes from a human patient with POMP-related autoinflammation and immune dysregulation (PRAID). Some T cells may be provided by the graft donor. The CDR3 spells CATSRGDRGFGQPQHF. The DNA for the CDR3 is TGTGCCACCAGCAGGGGGGACAGGGGGTTCGGTCAGCCCCAGCATTTT.